The rows below give T cell receptor beta chains drawn from one sample of a study of beta chain features in type 1 diabetes. Libraries were prepared by immunoSEQ multiplex PCR; TCRdb keeps only in-frame clonotypes and omits some of them. Seen here are approximately 37,000 clones, roughly 50% observed once, and the top ten hold roughly 0.7%. Sequencing input: central memory CD4+ T cells from blood. These receptors were collected from a woman aged 18-29 years in good health. CDR3s leave out the opening cysteine and the closing phenylalanine or tryptophan.

TRBJ2-1	TRBV7-9	ASSLRDIFYNEQF
TRBJ1-2	TRBV29-1	SVDQSDRVNGYT
TRBJ1-5	TRBV2	ASSELGQGNRQPQH
TRBJ2-1	TRBV29-1	SVEVAWYNEQF
TRBJ1-5	TRBV5-1	ASSLTGQSNQPQH
TRBJ1-1	TRBV30	AWSVFLAGGANTEAF
TRBJ2-1	TRBV29-1	SVDGLTNEQF
TRBJ2-7	TRBV10-3	AISGVETGLSYEQY
TRBJ1-5	TRBV5-8	ASSLAGGDQPQH
TRBJ1-4	TRBV18	ASSPQGQGALF
TRBJ2-7	TRBV18	ASSPVGQSYEQY
TRBJ1-2	TRBV29-1	SGGGDSKNYGYT
TRBJ2-5	TRBV11-2	ASSLGDKETQY
TRBJ2-4	TRBV11-2	ASSLKASTVAKNIQY
TRBJ1-1	TRBV29-1	SVSLGGMNTEAF
TRBJ1-1	TRBV28	ASSLTGKNTEAF
TRBJ2-3	TRBV2	ASISGGYTDTQY
TRBJ2-1	TRBV7-2	ASSATSGSGNEQF
TRBJ2-7	TRBV11-2	ASSFTQGPISYEQY
TRBJ2-3	TRBV6-1	ASSEAGGAIGDNTDTQY
TRBJ1-5	TRBV27	ASSLLNQPQH
TRBJ2-3	TRBV30	AWSRAGSNTDTQY
TRBJ1-3	TRBV27	ASSRGQGASGNTIY
TRBJ2-7	TRBV7-2	ASSAIGRGEQY
TRBJ2-1	TRBV7-6	ASSLSAGGYGEQF
TRBJ1-1	TRBV14	ASSRKLGSEAF